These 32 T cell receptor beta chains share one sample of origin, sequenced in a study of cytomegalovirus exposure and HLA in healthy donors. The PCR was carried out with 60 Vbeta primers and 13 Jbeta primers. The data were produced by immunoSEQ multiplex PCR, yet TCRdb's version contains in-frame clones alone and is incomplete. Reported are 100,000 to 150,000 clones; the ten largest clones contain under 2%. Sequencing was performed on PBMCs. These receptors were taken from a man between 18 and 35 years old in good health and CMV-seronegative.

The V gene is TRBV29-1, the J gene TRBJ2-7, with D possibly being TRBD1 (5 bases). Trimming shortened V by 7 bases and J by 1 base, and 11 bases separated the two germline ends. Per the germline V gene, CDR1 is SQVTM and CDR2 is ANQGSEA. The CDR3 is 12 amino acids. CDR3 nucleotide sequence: TGCAGCGCTATGGACACTTCCTACGAGCAGTACTTC. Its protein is CSAMDTSYEQYF.

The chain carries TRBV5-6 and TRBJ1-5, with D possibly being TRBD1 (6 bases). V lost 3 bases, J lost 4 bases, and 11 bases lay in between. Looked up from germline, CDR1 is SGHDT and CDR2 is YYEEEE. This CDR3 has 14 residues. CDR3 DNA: TGTGCCAGCAGCTCCGGACAGACAAATCAGCCCCAGCATTTT. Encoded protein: CASSSGQTNQPQHF.

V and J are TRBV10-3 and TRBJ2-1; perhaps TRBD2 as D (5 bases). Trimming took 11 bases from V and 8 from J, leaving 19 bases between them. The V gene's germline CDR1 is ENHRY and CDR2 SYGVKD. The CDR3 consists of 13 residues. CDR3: CAVMGGAEDEQFF. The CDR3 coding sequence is TGTGCCGTGATGGGCGGTGCGGAGGATGAGCAGTTCTTC.

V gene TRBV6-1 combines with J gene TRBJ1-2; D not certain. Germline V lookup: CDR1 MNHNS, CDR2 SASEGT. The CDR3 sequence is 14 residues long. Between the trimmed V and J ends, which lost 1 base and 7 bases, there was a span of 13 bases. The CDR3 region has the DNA TGTGCCAGCAGTGAAGTCCAGTCAAGTTTTGGCTACACCTTC. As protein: CASSEVQSSFGYTF.

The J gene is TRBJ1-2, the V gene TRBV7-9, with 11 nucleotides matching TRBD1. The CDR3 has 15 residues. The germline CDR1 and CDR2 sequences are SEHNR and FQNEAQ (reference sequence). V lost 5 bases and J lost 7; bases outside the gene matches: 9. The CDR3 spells CASSGQGAHLSGYTF. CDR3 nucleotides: TGTGCCAGCAGCGGACAGGGGGCGCATTTAAGTGGCTACACCTTC.

CDR3: CSVAWRERRADTQYF. In DNA, the CDR3 is TGCAGCGTTGCTTGGCGGGAGAGGCGGGCAGATACGCAGTATTTT. This chain connects TRBV29-1 to TRBJ2-3; 7 bases line up with TRBD2. V gave up 4 bases and J gave up 4 bases; unmatched junction bases: 11. This CDR3 region has 15 residues. From germline, CDR1 is SQVTM and CDR2 ANQGSEA.

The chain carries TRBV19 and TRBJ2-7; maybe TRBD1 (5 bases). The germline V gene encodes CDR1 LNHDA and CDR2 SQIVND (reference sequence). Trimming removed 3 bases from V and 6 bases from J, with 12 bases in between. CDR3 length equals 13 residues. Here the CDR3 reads CASSIRSGIEQYF. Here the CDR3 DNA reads TGTGCCAGTAGTATTCGTTCAGGGATCGAGCAGTACTTC.

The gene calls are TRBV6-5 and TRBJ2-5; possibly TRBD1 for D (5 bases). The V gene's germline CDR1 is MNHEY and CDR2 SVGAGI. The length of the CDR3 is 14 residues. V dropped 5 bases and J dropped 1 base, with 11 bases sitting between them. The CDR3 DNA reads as TGTGCCAGCAGTCCCAGACAGATCCAAGAGACCCAGTACTTC. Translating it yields CASSPRQIQETQYF.

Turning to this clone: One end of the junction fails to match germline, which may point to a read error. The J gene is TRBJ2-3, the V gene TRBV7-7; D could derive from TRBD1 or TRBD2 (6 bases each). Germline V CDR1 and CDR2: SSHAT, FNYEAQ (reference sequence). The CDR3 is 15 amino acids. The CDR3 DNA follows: TGTGCTAGCAGCTTAGGAGGGGGTGGGACAGATACGCAGTATTTT. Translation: CASSLGGGGTDTQYF.

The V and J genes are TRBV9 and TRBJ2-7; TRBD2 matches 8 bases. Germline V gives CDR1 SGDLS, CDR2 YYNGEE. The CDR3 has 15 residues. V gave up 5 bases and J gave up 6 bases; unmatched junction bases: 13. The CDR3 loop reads CASSDQSSGGSEQYF. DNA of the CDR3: TGTGCCAGCAGTGACCAGTCGAGCGGGGGCAGCGAGCAGTACTTC.

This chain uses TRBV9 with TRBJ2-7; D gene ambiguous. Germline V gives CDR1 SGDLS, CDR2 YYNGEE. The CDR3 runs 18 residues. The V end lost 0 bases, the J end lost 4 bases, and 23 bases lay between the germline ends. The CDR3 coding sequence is TGTGCCAGCAGCGTAGGACCCTCTGTGGTAGGAGCGATTTACGAGCAGTACTTC. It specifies CASSVGPSVVGAIYEQYF.

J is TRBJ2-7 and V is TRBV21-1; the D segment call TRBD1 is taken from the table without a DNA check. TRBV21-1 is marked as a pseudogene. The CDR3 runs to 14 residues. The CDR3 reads CASSKPRGPYEQYF. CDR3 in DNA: TGTGCCAGCAGCAAACCCAGGGGGCCCTACGAGCAGTACTTC.

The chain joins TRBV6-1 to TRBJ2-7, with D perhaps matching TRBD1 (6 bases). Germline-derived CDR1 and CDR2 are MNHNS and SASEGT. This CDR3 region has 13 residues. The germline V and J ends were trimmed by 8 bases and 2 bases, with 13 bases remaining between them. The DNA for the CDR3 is TGTGCCAGCCCCCGACAGGAAACCTACGAGCAGTACTTC. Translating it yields CASPRQETYEQYF.

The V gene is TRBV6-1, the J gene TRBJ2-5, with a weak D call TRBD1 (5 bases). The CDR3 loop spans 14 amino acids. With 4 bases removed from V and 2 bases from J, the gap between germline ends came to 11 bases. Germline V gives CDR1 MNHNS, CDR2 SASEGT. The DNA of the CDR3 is TGTGCCAGCAGTGCAGGGCGGAATCAAGAGACCCAGTACTTC. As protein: CASSAGRNQETQYF.

Here the CDR3 reads CASSEPREQYF. Written as DNA, the CDR3 is TGTGCCAGCAGTGAGCCGAGGGAGCAGTACTTC. The chain is built from TRBV6-1 and TRBJ2-7; D unresolved. Trimming cost V 3 bases and J 7 bases, with 7 bases left between them. The germline CDR1 and CDR2 sequences are MNHNS and SASEGT. This CDR3 comprises 11 residues.

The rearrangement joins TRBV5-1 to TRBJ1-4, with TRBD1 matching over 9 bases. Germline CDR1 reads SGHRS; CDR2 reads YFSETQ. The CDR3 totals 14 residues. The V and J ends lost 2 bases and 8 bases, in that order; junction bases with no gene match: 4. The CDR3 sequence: CASSLTGGGEKLFF. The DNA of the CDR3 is TGCGCCAGCAGCTTAACAGGGGGCGGGGAAAAACTGTTTTTT.

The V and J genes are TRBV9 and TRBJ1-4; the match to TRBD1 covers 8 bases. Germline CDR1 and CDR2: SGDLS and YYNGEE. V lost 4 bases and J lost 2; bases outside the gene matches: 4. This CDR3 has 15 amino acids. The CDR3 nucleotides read TGTGCCAGCAGCTTCGGACAGGGTACTAATGAAAAACTGTTTTTT. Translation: CASSFGQGTNEKLFF.

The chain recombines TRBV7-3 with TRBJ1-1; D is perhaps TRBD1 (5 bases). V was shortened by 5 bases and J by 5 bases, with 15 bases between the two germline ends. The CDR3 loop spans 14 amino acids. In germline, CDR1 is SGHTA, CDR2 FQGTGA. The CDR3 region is CASSPQGLGTEAFF. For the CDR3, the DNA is TGTGCCAGCAGCCCGCAGGGATTGGGGACTGAAGCTTTCTTT.

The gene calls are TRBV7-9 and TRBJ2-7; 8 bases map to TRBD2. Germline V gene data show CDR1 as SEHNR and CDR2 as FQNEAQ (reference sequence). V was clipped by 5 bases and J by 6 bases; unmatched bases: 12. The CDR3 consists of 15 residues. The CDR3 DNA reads TGTGCCAGCAGCGAGAGCGGGAGTAAGGCCAGCGAGCAGTACTTC. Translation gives CASSESGSKASEQYF.

CDR3 amino acids: CAISEPKSSAGELFF. DNA of the CDR3: TGTGCCATCAGTGAGCCGAAGAGTTCCGCCGGGGAGCTGTTTTTT. The chain is built from TRBV10-3 and TRBJ2-2; D unresolved. Trimming removed 2 bases from V and 6 bases from J, with 13 bases in between. The CDR3 is 15 amino acids. In germline, CDR1 is ENHRY, CDR2 SYGVKD.

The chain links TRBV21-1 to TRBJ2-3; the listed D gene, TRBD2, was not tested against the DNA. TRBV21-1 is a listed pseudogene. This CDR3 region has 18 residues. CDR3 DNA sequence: TGTGCCAGCAGCAAAAGAGGTAGCGGGGTTGCTAGCACAGATACGCAGTATTTT. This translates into CASSKRGSGVASTDTQYF.

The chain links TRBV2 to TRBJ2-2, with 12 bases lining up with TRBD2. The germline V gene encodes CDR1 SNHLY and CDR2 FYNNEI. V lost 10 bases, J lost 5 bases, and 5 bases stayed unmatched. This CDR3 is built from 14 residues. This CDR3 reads CATLAGGWTGELFF. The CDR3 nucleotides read TGTGCCACACTAGCGGGGGGTTGGACCGGGGAGCTGTTTTTT.

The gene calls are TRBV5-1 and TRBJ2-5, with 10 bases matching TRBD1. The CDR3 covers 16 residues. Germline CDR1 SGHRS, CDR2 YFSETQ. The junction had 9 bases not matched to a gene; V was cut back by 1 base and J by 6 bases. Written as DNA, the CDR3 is TGCGCCAGCAGCTTGTCGGGGGACAGGGGTGGAAAGACCCAGTACTTC. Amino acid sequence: CASSLSGDRGGKTQYF.

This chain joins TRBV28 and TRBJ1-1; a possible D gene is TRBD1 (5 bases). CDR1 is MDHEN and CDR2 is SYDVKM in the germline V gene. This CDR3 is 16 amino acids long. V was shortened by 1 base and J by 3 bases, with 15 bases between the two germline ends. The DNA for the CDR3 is TGTGCCAGCAGTTTATATGCGCAGGGTACCCACACTGAAGCTTTCTTT. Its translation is CASSLYAQGTHTEAFF.

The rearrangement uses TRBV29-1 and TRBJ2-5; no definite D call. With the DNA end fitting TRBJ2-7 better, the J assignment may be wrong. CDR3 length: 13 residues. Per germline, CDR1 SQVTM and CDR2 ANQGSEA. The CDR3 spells CSVEDRKDYEQYF. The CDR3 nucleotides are TGCAGCGTTGAAGATCGAAAGGACTACGAGCAGTACTTC.

CDR3 coding DNA: TGTGCCAGCAGCCTCAGCGCCGAACAGCCCCAGCATTTT. Translated, it gives CASSLSAEQPQHF. The V call is TRBV6-6, the J call TRBJ1-5; D call uncertain. The V gene lost 6 bases and the J gene lost 7 bases, with 13 bases spanning the gap. Germline values: CDR1 MNHNY, CDR2 SVGAGI (reference sequence). The CDR3 is 13 amino acids.

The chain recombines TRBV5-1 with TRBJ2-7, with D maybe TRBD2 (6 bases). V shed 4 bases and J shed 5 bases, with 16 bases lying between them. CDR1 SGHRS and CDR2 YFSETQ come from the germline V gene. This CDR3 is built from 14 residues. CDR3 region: CASSPGGPSDEQYF. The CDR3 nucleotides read TGCGCCAGCAGCCCCGGCGGACCTAGCGACGAGCAGTACTTC.

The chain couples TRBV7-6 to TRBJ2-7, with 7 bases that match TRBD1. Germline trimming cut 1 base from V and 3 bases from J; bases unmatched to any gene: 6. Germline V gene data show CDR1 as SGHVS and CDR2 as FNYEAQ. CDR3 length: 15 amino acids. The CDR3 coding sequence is TGTGCCAGCAGCTTAGAGGGGGCGTTGATCTACGAGCAGTACTTC. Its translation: CASSLEGALIYEQYF.

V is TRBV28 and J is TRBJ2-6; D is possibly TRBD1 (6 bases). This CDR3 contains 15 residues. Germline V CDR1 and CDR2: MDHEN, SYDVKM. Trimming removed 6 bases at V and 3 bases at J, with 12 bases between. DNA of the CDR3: TGTGCCAGCAGCCCTCAGGGGCTTGGGGCCAACGTCCTGACTTTC. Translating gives CASSPQGLGANVLTF.

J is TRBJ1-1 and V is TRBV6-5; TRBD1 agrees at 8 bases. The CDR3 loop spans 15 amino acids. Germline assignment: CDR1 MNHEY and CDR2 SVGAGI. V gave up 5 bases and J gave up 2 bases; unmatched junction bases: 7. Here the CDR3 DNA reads TGTGCCAGCAGTACGACAGGGACAGGTAACACTGAAGCTTTCTTT. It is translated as CASSTTGTGNTEAFF.

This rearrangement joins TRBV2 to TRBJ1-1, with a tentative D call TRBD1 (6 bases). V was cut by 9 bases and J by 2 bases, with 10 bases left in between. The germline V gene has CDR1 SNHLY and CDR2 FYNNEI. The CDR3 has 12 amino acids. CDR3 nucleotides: TGTGCCAGGATAGGGACAAACACTGAAGCTTTCTTT. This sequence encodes CARIGTNTEAFF.

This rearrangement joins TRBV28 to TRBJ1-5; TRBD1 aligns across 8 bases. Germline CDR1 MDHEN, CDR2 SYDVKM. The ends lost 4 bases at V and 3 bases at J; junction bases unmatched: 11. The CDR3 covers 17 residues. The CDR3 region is CASSSPHLTGVNQPQHF. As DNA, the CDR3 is TGTGCCAGCAGTTCCCCCCACCTGACAGGGGTCAATCAGCCCCAGCATTTT.